Listed below are T cell receptor beta chains from one sample, sequenced in a study of shared clonotypes between healthy human individuals. Libraries were prepared by immunoSEQ multiplex PCR; TCRdb keeps only in-frame clonotypes and omits some of them. The profile covers roughly 2.1 million clones, with under 95% appearing a single time and under 2% taken by the ten largest. The sample consisted of naive CD8+ T cells from PBMCs. These receptors were obtained from a man between 18 and 29 years old in good health. Some clones in this sample may be carry-over from other donors' samples. Both conserved end residues are part of each CDR3. A D gene is named only where the DNA matches it firmly. Clone size appears in some rows only: once, few, many, or a class for an expanded clone.

V gene: TRBV11-2
J gene: TRBJ1-2
clone size: -
D gene: -
CDR3 DNA: TGTGCCAGCAGCTTGCAGGGAAGGTATGGCTACACCTTC
CDR3 protein: CASSLQGRYGYTF

V gene: TRBV6-5
J gene: TRBJ1-3
clone size: -
D gene: -
CDR3 DNA: TGTGCCAGCAGTTACGACCCGAGCTCTGGAAACACCATATATTTT
CDR3 protein: CASSYDPSSGNTIYF

V gene: TRBV4-1
J gene: TRBJ2-7
clone size: -
D gene: -
CDR3 DNA: TGCGCCAGCAGCCAAGACCTGACGGCGAGCTCCTACGAGCAGTACTTC
CDR3 protein: CASSQDLTASSYEQYF

V gene: TRBV11-2
J gene: TRBJ2-5
clone size: -
D gene: -
CDR3 DNA: TGTGCCAGCAGCTTAGGCGTAACACGGGCAGGAGAGACCCAGTACTTC
CDR3 protein: CASSLGVTRAGETQYF

V gene: TRBV10-3
J gene: TRBJ1-6
clone size: -
D gene: -
CDR3 DNA: TGTGCCATCAGCGGACCGGAAAGGGGCTCACCCCTCCACTTT
CDR3 protein: CAISGPERGSPLHF

V gene: TRBV7-2
J gene: TRBJ2-7
clone size: -
D gene: TRBD2
CDR3 DNA: TGTGCCAGCAGCCCTACTAGCGGGAGGACCACCTACGAGCAGTACTTC
CDR3 protein: CASSPTSGRTTYEQYF

V gene: TRBV28
J gene: TRBJ2-1
clone size: once
D gene: -
CDR3 DNA: TGTGCCAGCGGGAATTTCCCTGAGCAGTTCTTC
CDR3 protein: CASGNFPEQFF

V gene: TRBV28
J gene: TRBJ2-7
clone size: -
D gene: -
CDR3 DNA: TGTGCCAGCAGGACCCACAGGGAGACGGCCTACGAGCAGTACTTC
CDR3 protein: CASRTHRETAYEQYF

V gene: TRBV9
J gene: TRBJ2-2
clone size: -
D gene: -
CDR3 DNA: TGTGCCAGCAGCCCTCGAGGGTCCAAAGGACTAGGGGGTCTTACCGGGGAGCTGTTTTTT
CDR3 protein: CASSPRGSKGLGGLTGELFF

V gene: TRBV7-9
J gene: TRBJ2-5
clone size: -
D gene: TRBD2
CDR3 DNA: TGTGCCAGCAGCGACTTACTAGCGGGAGGTCGGACGGAGACCCAGTACTTC
CDR3 protein: CASSDLLAGGRTETQYF

V gene: TRBV7-2
J gene: TRBJ2-7
clone size: -
D gene: -
CDR3 DNA: TGTGCCAGCAGCCTGACAGGCCTAAGCTACGAGCAGTACTTC
CDR3 protein: CASSLTGLSYEQYF

V gene: TRBV5-6
J gene: TRBJ2-3
clone size: -
D gene: -
CDR3 DNA: TGTGCCAGCAGCTTTGGGGGAGATACGCAGTATTTT
CDR3 protein: CASSFGGDTQYF

V gene: TRBV15
J gene: TRBJ1-5
clone size: once
D gene: -
CDR3 DNA: TGTGCCACCAGCAGAACACGGGTGGATAGCAATCAGCCCCAGCATTTT
CDR3 protein: CATSRTRVDSNQPQHF

V gene: TRBV5-4
J gene: TRBJ2-7
clone size: -
D gene: -
CDR3 DNA: TGTGCCAGCGGGCAGGACAACTTCTACGAGCAGTACTTC
CDR3 protein: CASGQDNFYEQYF

V gene: TRBV7-9
J gene: TRBJ1-4
clone size: -
D gene: TRBD1
CDR3 DNA: TGTGCCAGCAGCCACAGGGGGCCCGGCACTAATGAAAAACTGTTTTTT
CDR3 protein: CASSHRGPGTNEKLFF

V gene: TRBV11-2
J gene: TRBJ1-3
clone size: -
D gene: -
CDR3 DNA: TGTGCCAGCAGCTTAGGGGGAGGAAACACCATATATTTT
CDR3 protein: CASSLGGGNTIYF

V gene: TRBV14
J gene: TRBJ2-7
clone size: -
D gene: TRBD2
CDR3 DNA: TGTGCCAGCAGCCAAAAAACTATGCGGACTAGCGAGCAGTACTTC
CDR3 protein: CASSQKTMRTSEQYF

V gene: TRBV29-1
J gene: TRBJ1-2
clone size: -
D gene: -
CDR3 DNA: TGCAGCGTTGAAGATCTGGGTAAGGGCGTCTATGGCTACACCTTC
CDR3 protein: CSVEDLGKGVYGYTF

V gene: TRBV7-9
J gene: TRBJ2-5
clone size: -
D gene: TRBD2
CDR3 DNA: TGTGCCAGCAGCGTCCTTGGGGCGGGAGGGTTTCAAGAGACCCAGTACTTC
CDR3 protein: CASSVLGAGGFQETQYF

V gene: TRBV9
J gene: TRBJ2-5
clone size: -
D gene: -
CDR3 DNA: TGTGCCAGCAGCCCTCTCCCCGGAGAGACCCAGTACTTC
CDR3 protein: CASSPLPGETQYF

V gene: TRBV15
J gene: TRBJ2-3
clone size: -
D gene: -
CDR3 DNA: TGTGCCACCAGCACCCGTCGCGGCGGAGGTAGAGATACGCAGTATTTT
CDR3 protein: CATSTRRGGGRDTQYF

V gene: TRBV27
J gene: TRBJ2-1
clone size: -
D gene: -
CDR3 DNA: TGTGCCAGCACTCCCAGTCGGGGTGAATCCTACAATGAGCAGTTCTTC
CDR3 protein: CASTPSRGESYNEQFF

V gene: TRBV7-9
J gene: TRBJ1-1
clone size: -
D gene: -
CDR3 DNA: TGTGCCAGCAGGCCTTCAGGGAGTGAAGCTTTCTTT
CDR3 protein: CASRPSGSEAFF

V gene: TRBV9
J gene: TRBJ2-1
clone size: -
D gene: TRBD2
CDR3 DNA: TGTGCCAGCAGCCCCCCGACGCGGGAGTGGAGCAATGAGCAGTTCTTC
CDR3 protein: CASSPPTREWSNEQFF

V gene: TRBV5-1
J gene: TRBJ2-7
clone size: -
D gene: -
CDR3 DNA: TGCGCCAGCAGCTCCGATAGCGTCTCCTACGAGCAGTACTTC
CDR3 protein: CASSSDSVSYEQYF

V gene: TRBV7-9
J gene: TRBJ2-3
clone size: -
D gene: TRBD2
CDR3 DNA: TGTGCCAGCAGCTTTCTAGGCGGGGGATTGGGCACAGATACGCAGTATTTT
CDR3 protein: CASSFLGGGLGTDTQYF

V gene: TRBV7-9
J gene: TRBJ2-3
clone size: -
D gene: -
CDR3 DNA: TGTGCCAGCAGCTTTTACACTTCTACAGATACGCAGTATTTT
CDR3 protein: CASSFYTSTDTQYF

V gene: TRBV27
J gene: TRBJ2-7
clone size: -
D gene: TRBD2
CDR3 DNA: TGTGCCAGCAGCCCTAGCGGGGGGCTCTCCTACGAGCAGTACTTC
CDR3 protein: CASSPSGGLSYEQYF

V gene: TRBV7-8
J gene: TRBJ2-3
clone size: -
D gene: -
CDR3 DNA: TGTGCCAGCAGCCTTTGGCAGGTTAGAGGGGATACGCAGTATTTT
CDR3 protein: CASSLWQVRGDTQYF

V gene: TRBV27
J gene: TRBJ2-3
clone size: -
D gene: -
CDR3 DNA: TGTGCCAGCAATAAGAGGGGGGGCAATCTGGCAGATACGCAGTATTTT
CDR3 protein: CASNKRGGNLADTQYF

V gene: TRBV7-9
J gene: TRBJ2-7
clone size: -
D gene: -
CDR3 DNA: TGTGCCAGCAGCTTAGGGAGGTGGGCGAGCTCCTACGAGCAGTACTTC
CDR3 protein: CASSLGRWASSYEQYF

V gene: TRBV4-1
J gene: TRBJ2-7
clone size: -
D gene: TRBD1
CDR3 DNA: TGCGCCAGCAGCCACAATCAGGGGGTCGAGCAGTACTTC
CDR3 protein: CASSHNQGVEQYF

V gene: TRBV27
J gene: TRBJ1-1
clone size: few
D gene: -
CDR3 DNA: TGTGCCAGCAGTTTACATCCGGATCGGGCGGAAGCTTTCTTT
CDR3 protein: CASSLHPDRAEAFF

V gene: TRBV7-9
J gene: TRBJ2-1
clone size: -
D gene: -
CDR3 DNA: TGTGCCAGCAGCTTAGATCGGATTGAGCAGTTCTTC
CDR3 protein: CASSLDRIEQFF

V gene: TRBV6-1
J gene: TRBJ1-1
clone size: -
D gene: -
CDR3 DNA: TGTGCCAGCAGTGAGACGGGAGTGAACACTGAAGCTTTCTTT
CDR3 protein: CASSETGVNTEAFF

V gene: TRBV6-1
J gene: TRBJ1-1
clone size: -
D gene: TRBD1
CDR3 DNA: TGTGCCAGCAGTGAGTACAGGGGCCGGGGGACTGAAGCTTTCTTT
CDR3 protein: CASSEYRGRGTEAFF